The clone carrying this T cell receptor (beta chain) occurred many times. A distinct unique molecular identifier was carried by each TCR cDNA molecule. Each CDR3 protein is one row after TCRdb ran MiXCR on the 5' RACE reads. The data contain about 15,000 distinct CDR3 sequences, 7.5% to 8.5% of them seen just once; the ten biggest clones take up around 33%. This CDR3 contains 15 residues. The germline CDR1 and CDR2 sequences are KGHDR and SFDVKD. Trimming took off 2 bases at V and 3 bases at J, with 11 bases between the two ends. This entry belongs to a study of spatial heterogeneity in lung cancer. At the level of the study: Consistently, beta-chain sequences turned up in larger numbers than alpha-chain sequences did. The average appearance count of each unique TCR and UMI combination in raw reads was more than ten.

Time point defined: sample taken at primary tumor resection. Frozen PBMC, nontumor lung or tumor provided whole RNA, which was sequenced unsorted. Untreated early-stage non-small cell lung cancer patients, about 70 in total, were the donors. The TCR was taken from a female donor with early-stage non-small cell lung cancer. Sequenced here: PBMCs, sampled at surgery. This sequence joins TRBV24-1 and TRBJ2-3, with a possible D match to TRBD1 (6 bases). The CDR3 DNA follows: TGTGCCACCAGTGATTCATACAGGGTAACAGATACGCAGTATTTT. It is translated as CATSDSYRVTDTQYF.